The 30 T cell receptor beta chains reported below all come from one sample, sequenced in a study of blood T cell repertoires in COVID-19. Profiling relied on immunoSEQ multiplex PCR, and the TCRdb table lists in-frame clones only, not all of them. Among over 200,000 clones listed, under 90% were seen once. The sequencing sample was made of peripheral blood. The receptors stem from an elderly woman with COVID-19, enrolled during active disease.

The chain recombines TRBV7-3 with TRBJ2-7, with 13 bases fitting TRBD2. The CDR3 sequence is 13 residues long. Trimming removed 5 bases from V and 9 bases from J; junction bases left unmatched: 4. The germline V gene encodes CDR1 SGHTA and CDR2 FQGTGA. In DNA form, the CDR3 reads TGTGCCAGCAGCCGACTAGCGGGAGGTCTGCAGTACTTC. It encodes CASSRLAGGLQYF.

This clone has only one observation. The chain employs TRBV6-5 and TRBJ1-5; 9 positions match TRBD1. The germline V gene has CDR1 MNHEY and CDR2 SVGAGI. The V and J ends lost 6 bases and 7 bases, in that order; junction bases with no gene match: 7. The CDR3 totals 14 residues. CDR3 bases: TGTGCCAGCAGGATAACAGGGGGCCGGCAGCCCCAGCATTTT. This encodes CASRITGGRQPQHF.

The chain is built from TRBV2 and TRBJ2-1, with a weak D call TRBD1 (6 bases). The CDR3 runs 14 residues. Between the trimmed V and J ends, which lost 1 base and 4 bases, there was a span of 8 bases. CDR1 is SNHLY and CDR2 is FYNNEI in the germline V gene. The CDR3 nucleotides read TGTGCCAGCAGTGAAGAACAGGGATACAATGAGCAGTTCTTC. Its translation is CASSEEQGYNEQFF. Looking up the rest from reference TRBV2 and TRBJ2-1 gives the full variable domain: EPEVTQTPSHQVTQMGQEVILRCVPISNHLYFYWYRQILGQKVEFLVSFYNNEISEKSEIFDDQFSVERPDGSNFTLKIRSTKLEDSAMYFCASSEEQGYNEQFFGPGTRLTVL.

The chain couples TRBV6-1 to TRBJ2-5, with TRBD2 as a possible D gene (6 bases). Germline V CDR1 and CDR2: MNHNS, SASEGT. This CDR3 region has 13 residues. The V end lost 7 bases, the J end lost 2 bases, and 11 bases lay between the germline ends. The CDR3 here is CASTGRLQETQYF. As DNA, the CDR3 is TGTGCCAGCACAGGGAGGCTGCAAGAGACCCAGTACTTC.

The chain has TRBV6-2 or TRBV6-3 and TRBJ2-1; TRBD2 matches at 12 bases. Germline V CDR1 and CDR2: MNHEY, SVGEGT. This CDR3 has 15 amino acids. The V gene end was trimmed by 4 bases and the J gene end by 10 bases; junction bases not matched to a gene: 8. CDR3 bases: TGTGCCAGCAGTTTGACTAGCGGGAGACTGGGCGAGCAGTTCTTC. Its protein product is CASSLTSGRLGEQFF.

A word on this clone: This same CDR3 is encoded by further DNA sequences in the sample. The V and J genes are TRBV5-1 and TRBJ1-4; maybe TRBD1 (5 bases). The length of the CDR3 is 14 residues. V was trimmed by 5 bases and J by 2 bases, leaving 10 bases between them. Germline values: CDR1 SGHRS, CDR2 YFSETQ. The DNA of the CDR3 is TGCGCCAGCAGGGGCCAGGGCACTAATGAAAAACTGTTTTTT. Translation gives CASRGQGTNEKLFF.

The chain links TRBV2 to TRBJ1-2; D uncertain. The CDR3 loop spans 14 amino acids. The germline gives CDR1 SNHLY, CDR2 FYNNEI. Trimming left V 4 bases short and J 0 bases short, with 9 bases between. CDR3 region: CASSVSLANYGYTF. The CDR3 DNA follows: TGTGCCAGCAGTGTGAGCCTAGCTAACTATGGCTACACCTTC.

This clone was observed a handful of times. The chain links TRBV4-1 to TRBJ1-5; tentative D call: TRBD1 (5 bases). Deletions cut 1 base from V and 7 bases from J, with 17 bases between. The CDR3 covers 16 residues. Germline CDR1 is MGHRA and CDR2 is YSYEKL. The CDR3 loop reads CASSQGGRLLGQPQHF. Written as DNA, the CDR3 is TGCGCCAGCAGCCAAGGGGGCAGACTGCTGGGGCAGCCCCAGCATTTT.

The rearrangement links TRBV6-5 to TRBJ1-5, with D perhaps matching TRBD1 (5 bases). Germline lookup yields CDR1 MNHEY and CDR2 SVGAGI. This CDR3 is built from 12 residues. Trimming stripped 5 bases from V and 10 bases from J, with 12 bases between. The CDR3 coding sequence is TGTGCCAGCAGTCTCAGGGTGTATCCCCAGCATTTT. Its translation is CASSLRVYPQHF.

The V and J genes are TRBV5-1 and TRBJ2-5; 7 nucleotides align to TRBD1. The V gene end was trimmed by 1 base and the J gene end by 5 bases; junction bases not matched to a gene: 8. This CDR3 comprises 15 residues. CDR1 and CDR2 (germline): SGHRS, YFSETQ. Here the CDR3 DNA reads TGCGCCAGCAGCTTGTTGCAGACAGGGACGGAGACCCAGTACTTC. Translated, it gives CASSLLQTGTETQYF.

This clone was detected only once. The J gene is TRBJ1-1, the V gene TRBV7-6; tentative D call: TRBD1 (6 bases). CDR1 is SGHVS and CDR2 is FNYEAQ in the germline V gene. The V and J ends lost 5 bases and 1 base respectively, with 8 bases between them. CDR3 length: 13 amino acids. Here the CDR3 reads CASSLQGNTEAFF. CDR3 DNA sequence: TGTGCCAGCAGCCTACAGGGGAACACTGAAGCTTTCTTT.

The chain carries TRBV15 and TRBJ2-5, with 13 bases aligning to TRBD2. The CDR3 runs 16 residues. The junction had 3 bases not matched to a gene; V was cut back by 1 base and J by 4 bases. Germline V gene data show CDR1 as LNHNV and CDR2 as YYDKDF (reference sequence). For the CDR3, the DNA is TGTGCCACCAGCAGAGGGGGACTAGCGGGACCAGAGACCCAGTACTTC. Amino acids: CATSRGGLAGPETQYF.

The rearrangement links TRBV29-1 to TRBJ1-1, with D unclear. Per the germline V gene, CDR1 is SQVTM and CDR2 is ANQGSEA. The CDR3 length is 11 residues. V lost 4 bases to trimming and J lost 2 bases, with 5 bases between them. CDR3 loop: CSVGLNTEAFF. The CDR3 region has the DNA TGCAGCGTTGGTTTAAACACTGAAGCTTTCTTT.

The CDR3 spells CASSRNRLAGPLNEQFF. The CDR3 region has the DNA TGTGCCAGCAGCCGAAACCGACTAGCGGGGCCACTCAATGAGCAGTTCTTC. This chain connects TRBV28 to TRBJ2-1; TRBD2 agrees at 11 bases. CDR3 length: 17 residues. Germline V gene lookup returns CDR1 MDHEN and CDR2 SYDVKM. J gave up 6 bases and V 6 bases, and 13 bases lay outside the gene matches.

DNA of the CDR3: TGCGCCAGCAGCCCGGGACATTCGAACACCGGGGAGCTGTTTTTT. Amino acids: CASSPGHSNTGELFF. The chain links TRBV5-1 to TRBJ2-2; tentatively, D is TRBD1 (6 bases). From germline, CDR1 is SGHRS and CDR2 YFSETQ. The CDR3 totals 15 residues. Trimming left V 4 bases short and J 0 bases short, with 10 bases between.

The CDR3 nucleotides read TGTGCCATCAGTGAGTCGGGACTATCCAACGGCTACACCTTC. Translating gives CAISESGLSNGYTF. This chain connects TRBV10-3 to TRBJ1-2; D might be TRBD1 (5 bases). CDR1 and CDR2 (germline): ENHRY, SYGVKD. V lost 0 bases and J lost 8, with 13 bases in between. The CDR3 is 14 residues long.

The chain couples TRBV5-1 to TRBJ1-5; D is perhaps TRBD1 (6 bases). CDR3 length equals 13 residues. Trimming took 5 bases from V and 5 from J, leaving 11 bases between them. Germline assignment: CDR1 SGHRS and CDR2 YFSETQ. The CDR3 DNA follows: TGCGCCAGCAGGGGGGCGCATGATCAGCCCCAGCATTTT. Translation: CASRGAHDQPQHF. Supplemented by reference TRBV5-1 and TRBJ1-5, the full variable domain reads KAGVTQTPRYLIKTRGQQVTLSCSPISGHRSVSWYQQTPGQGLQFLFEYFSETQRNKGNFPGRFSGRQFSNSRSEMNVSTLELGDSALYLCASRGAHDQPQHFGDGTRLSIL.

Only one count was recorded for this clone. This sequence joins TRBV5-1 and TRBJ2-2; TRBD1 aligns across 10 bases. This CDR3 comprises 17 residues. CDR1 SGHRS and CDR2 YFSETQ come from the germline V gene. Unmatched junction bases numbered 4, after V lost 2 bases and J lost 0 bases. The DNA of the CDR3 is TGCGCCAGCAGCTTAGGGACAGGGGATACGAACACCGGGGAGCTGTTTTTT. This translates into CASSLGTGDTNTGELFF.

This chain links TRBV28 with TRBJ1-2; 7 nucleotides line up with TRBD1. This CDR3 has 13 residues. The V and J ends lost 1 base and 8 bases, in that order; junction bases with no gene match: 4. The germline V gene encodes CDR1 MDHEN and CDR2 SYDVKM. The CDR3 nucleotides are TGTGCCAGCAGTTTATTCGACAGGGTCGGCTACACCTTC. Translated: CASSLFDRVGYTF.

The chain combines TRBV2 with TRBJ1-3; 8 nucleotides agree with TRBD1. Germline V gene sequence: CDR1 SNHLY, CDR2 FYNNEI. The CDR3 consists of 14 residues. Trimming at V came to 8 bases and at J to 2 bases, leaving 5 bases not matched to a gene. In nucleotides, the CDR3 is TGTGCCAGCGGACCGGACAGGGCTGGAAACACCATATATTTT. Translation: CASGPDRAGNTIYF. The variable domain in full, completed from reference TRBV2 and TRBJ1-3, reads EPEVTQTPSHQVTQMGQEVILRCVPISNHLYFYWYRQILGQKVEFLVSFYNNEISEKSEIFDDQFSVERPDGSNFTLKIRSTKLEDSAMYFCASGPDRAGNTIYFGEGSWLTVV.

The chain uses TRBV7-9 and TRBJ1-5; TRBD1 aligns across 7 bases. The ends lost 1 base at V and 6 bases at J; junction bases unmatched: 9. Germline V CDR1 and CDR2: SEHNR, FQNEAQ (reference sequence). The CDR3 has 16 amino acids. This chain's CDR3 is CASSLVFDRESQPQHF. Here the CDR3 DNA reads TGTGCCAGCAGCTTAGTCTTCGACAGGGAATCTCAGCCCCAGCATTTT.

The chain combines TRBV2 with TRBJ2-3; TRBD2 matches at 13 bases. J gave up 3 bases and V 7 bases, and 7 bases lay outside the gene matches. Per the germline V gene, CDR1 is SNHLY and CDR2 is FYNNEI. The CDR3 runs 16 residues. The CDR3 is CASTGLAGSVTDTQYF. CDR3 sequence (DNA): TGTGCCAGCACGGGACTAGCGGGAAGCGTGACAGATACGCAGTATTTT.

The chain carries TRBV6-6 and TRBJ2-5; TRBD2 matches 16 bases. V lost 2 bases to trimming and J lost 9 bases; unmatched junction nucleotides: 6. Germline loops: CDR1 MNHNY, CDR2 SVGAGI (reference sequence). This CDR3 has 16 amino acids. The CDR3 loop is CASSYGTSGGDKPQYF. The CDR3 DNA sequence: TGTGCCAGCAGTTACGGGACTAGCGGGGGGGATAAGCCCCAGTACTTC.

The rearrangement joins TRBV7-9 to TRBJ2-6, with 10 bases matching TRBD1. The CDR3 contains 19 residues. CDR1 is SEHNR and CDR2 is FQNEAQ in the germline V gene (reference sequence). Trimming removed 5 bases from V and 4 bases from J; junction bases left unmatched: 14. DNA for the CDR3: TGTGCCAGCAGCATCCGGGGACAGGGGACATTCACCGGGGCCAACGTCCTGACTTTC. Translating it yields CASSIRGQGTFTGANVLTF.

V usage is TRBV28 and J usage is TRBJ1-2; possibly TRBD1 for D (5 bases). The CDR3 consists of 13 residues. Germline CDR1 reads MDHEN; CDR2 reads SYDVKM. The ends were cut back, 8 bases at V and 8 bases at J, with 18 bases in the middle. The CDR3 is CASSLGGLGGYTF. CDR3 DNA: TGTGCCAGCTCCCTGGGGGGTTTAGGGGGCTACACCTTC.

The chain combines TRBV10-3 with TRBJ2-1; 8 positions match TRBD2. The V gene's germline CDR1 is ENHRY and CDR2 SYGVKD. V gave up 8 bases and J gave up 4 bases; unmatched junction bases: 7. The CDR3 is 14 residues long. The CDR3 nucleotides are TGTGCCATCGCCGACCGGGGGGGATACAATGAGCAGTTCTTC. It specifies CAIADRGGYNEQFF.

This rearrangement joins TRBV5-4 to TRBJ1-6; D might be TRBD1 (6 bases). Per the germline V gene, CDR1 is SGHNT and CDR2 is YYREEE (reference sequence). CDR3 length: 14 amino acids. Trimming removed 3 bases from V and 10 bases from J, with 14 bases in between. The CDR3 sequence is CASSSNRDGSPLHF. In DNA form, the CDR3 reads TGTGCCAGCAGCTCCAACAGGGACGGCTCACCCCTCCACTTT.

This chain links TRBV7-2 with TRBJ1-2; 7 bases match TRBD1. With 4 bases clipped from V and 4 bases from J, the junction kept 9 bases outside the gene matches. The germline V gene encodes CDR1 SGHTA and CDR2 FQGNSA. CDR3 length: 15 amino acids. For the CDR3, the DNA is TGTGCCAGCAGCTCGCGACCACAGGGGCCCTATGGCTACACCTTC. Translation: CASSSRPQGPYGYTF.

The chain links TRBV5-6 to TRBJ2-7; D perhaps matches TRBD1 (6 bases). The CDR3 spans 15 residues. Germline V gene data show CDR1 as SGHDT and CDR2 as YYEEEE. V was pared by 0 bases and J by 2 bases, with 12 bases between. The CDR3 region is CASSLADRGAYEQYF. The CDR3 coding sequence is TGTGCCAGCAGCTTGGCGGACAGAGGAGCCTACGAGCAGTACTTC.

CDR3 sequence (DNA): TGTGCCAGCAGCCGTCGGGGGGCGGGAGGCTACACCTTC. Protein: CASSRRGAGGYTF. The rearrangement joins TRBV7-3 to TRBJ1-2; tentative D call: TRBD1 (6 bases). The CDR3 is made up of 13 amino acids. CDR1 SGHTA and CDR2 FQGTGA come from the germline V gene. Trimming stripped 5 bases from V and 8 bases from J, with 15 bases between.